This section outlines one TCR beta chain sequence together with its context. The antigen is undetermined. Some clones are missing from TCRdb's copy, which holds only in-frame ones; the method was immunoSEQ multiplex PCR. Counted here are over 100,000 clones, around 91% occurring once; the ten biggest clones make up around 1.7%. The sample is drawn from a study of T cell responses to AZD1222 COVID-19 vaccine. Regarding the study as a whole: Repertoires were sampled only after the peak T cell response.

V dropped 2 bases and J dropped 6 bases, with 11 bases sitting between them. The CDR3 is made up of 15 amino acids. Germline V gives CDR1 SGHAT, CDR2 FQNNGV. This sequence joins TRBV11-2 and TRBJ1-6; no firm D call. The TCR was taken from an adult in good health. The sample consisted of peripheral blood, taken on day 0 of AZD1222 vaccination. CDR3 protein: CASSLFGSSNSPLHF. Written as DNA, the CDR3 is TGTGCCAGCAGCTTATTTGGCAGCTCTAATTCACCCCTCCACTTT.